What follows describes a single TCR beta chain. Profiled with immunoSEQ multiplex PCR; TCRdb holds only in-frame clones, not every one. Among more than 65,000 clones listed, about 89% were seen once. V shed 6 bases and J 2 bases; nucleotides not matched to a gene: 4. Germline CDR1 and CDR2: LNHDA and SQIVND (reference sequence). The CDR3 extends over 14 amino acids. This specimen comes from a study of T cell changes during pregnancy in multiple sclerosis. The V call is TRBV19, the J call TRBJ2-3, with 8 bases that match TRBD2. This TCR derives from a female donor with multiple sclerosis, enrolled in a pregnancy study. The source was CD4+ T cells from peripheral blood mononuclear cells, collected before pregnancy. The CDR3 DNA sequence: TGTGCCAGTAGCGGCGGGAGGTACACAGATACGCAGTATTTT. Translated: CASSGGRYTDTQYF.